What follows are 22 T cell receptor beta chains derived from one specimen sequenced in a study of OX40 agonist ivuxolimab in advanced cancers. The library was built by means of the immunoSEQ multiplex PCR assay. Not all clones reach the TCRdb copy of this immuneACCESS table, which keeps in-frame sequences only. Checked studies attribute under half of the gap to unresolved V genes and leave the rest unexplained. The table for this sample lists under 200,000 clones; 90% to 95% of them were counted only once. 0.31% of the sample is held by the ten biggest clonotypes. Source: CD4+ or CD8+ T cells sorted from blood, taken in a trial of the OX40 agonist ivuxolimab. The receptors derive from an adult with an advanced solid tumor such as melanoma, head and neck, liver or kidney cancer.

In regard to this clone: Within the sample, other DNA sequences also encode this same CDR3. The chain has TRBV5-1 and TRBJ2-1; D possibly corresponds to TRBD1 (5 bases). The CDR3 covers 12 residues. Germline CDR1 is SGHRS and CDR2 is YFSETQ. The germline V and J ends were trimmed by 0 bases and 10 bases, with 8 bases remaining between them. The CDR3 here is CASSLEGNEQFF. The CDR3 DNA reads TGCGCCAGCAGCTTGGAGGGGAACGAGCAGTTCTTC.

The chain joins TRBV7-2 to TRBJ2-3; TRBD2 agrees at 8 bases. The CDR3 is 16 amino acids. J was trimmed by 3 bases and V by 4 bases; bases with no gene match: 9. Germline V gene data show CDR1 as SGHTA and CDR2 as FQGNSA. Written as DNA, the CDR3 is TGTGCCAGCAGCTCCAGAGGTAGCGGGGTGACAGATACGCAGTATTTT. Residues: CASSSRGSGVTDTQYF.

This rearrangement joins TRBV9 to TRBJ2-4; TRBD1 matches at 10 bases. V shed 3 bases and J 5 bases; nucleotides not matched to a gene: 5. Germline loops: CDR1 SGDLS, CDR2 YYNGEE. CDR3 length: 15 residues. The CDR3 DNA follows: TGTGCCAGCAGCGGGAATGACAGGGGGCAAAACATTCAGTACTTC. Encoded protein: CASSGNDRGQNIQYF.

The V and J genes are TRBV6-5 and TRBJ1-4; D gene ambiguous. Deletions cut 6 bases from V and 0 bases from J, with 11 bases between. The CDR3 extends over 15 amino acids. Germline V gene sequence: CDR1 MNHEY, CDR2 SVGAGI. CDR3 DNA: TGTGCCAGCAGCCTTCAAATTGCAACTAATGAAAAACTGTTTTTT. This sequence encodes CASSLQIATNEKLFF.

The chain recombines TRBV5-1 with TRBJ1-1; tentative D call: TRBD1 (6 bases). The germline V gene has CDR1 SGHRS and CDR2 YFSETQ. This CDR3 has 14 residues. Trimming shortened V by 4 bases and J by 5 bases, and 15 bases separated the two germline ends. CDR3 coding DNA: TGCGCCAGCAGCCCAGGGGCCGGTATAACTGAAGCTTTCTTT. Translated, it gives CASSPGAGITEAFF.

This clone was found once. V is TRBV5-1 and J is TRBJ2-7, with a weak D call TRBD1 (6 bases). With 3 bases removed from V and 7 bases from J, the gap between germline ends came to 17 bases. The CDR3 is 14 residues long. Germline CDR1 and CDR2: SGHRS and YFSETQ. CDR3 residues: CASSWGPGTREQYF. CDR3 coding DNA: TGCGCCAGCAGCTGGGGTCCCGGGACAAGGGAGCAGTACTTC. Full variable domain (rest looked up from reference TRBV5-1 and TRBJ2-7): KAGVTQTPRYLIKTRGQQVTLSCSPISGHRSVSWYQQTPGQGLQFLFEYFSETQRNKGNFPGRFSGRQFSNSRSEMNVSTLELGDSALYLCASSWGPGTREQYFGPGTRLTVT.

A word on this clone: Other nucleotide sequences in the sample specify the same CDR3. The V gene is TRBV5-1, the J gene TRBJ1-1, with D unclear. The V and J ends lost 0 bases and 3 bases respectively, with 6 bases between them. This CDR3 contains 13 residues. CDR1 SGHRS and CDR2 YFSETQ come from the germline V gene. CDR3 protein: CASSLGVDTEAFF. As DNA, the CDR3 is TGCGCCAGCAGCTTGGGGGTAGACACTGAAGCTTTCTTT.

V usage is TRBV28 and J usage is TRBJ2-3; TRBD2 matches at 8 bases. J was trimmed by 1 base and V by 6 bases; bases with no gene match: 15. Germline V gives CDR1 MDHEN, CDR2 SYDVKM. This CDR3 has 18 residues. As DNA, the CDR3 is TGTGCCAGCAGGCGGGCCCTTGGGATAGCGGGGCGCACAGATACGCAGTATTTT. This sequence encodes CASRRALGIAGRTDTQYF.

The rearrangement links TRBV29-1 to TRBJ2-1; 11 nucleotides line up with TRBD2. The CDR3 runs to 15 residues. Germline V gives CDR1 SQVTM, CDR2 ANQGSEA. Trimming at V came to 7 bases and at J to 4 bases, leaving 9 bases not matched to a gene. The CDR3 DNA sequence: TGCAGCGCCAGCCCTGGGACTAGCGGATACAATGAGCAGTTCTTC. It specifies CSASPGTSGYNEQFF.

The gene calls are TRBV27 and TRBJ2-5; D is perhaps TRBD2 (5 bases). Germline V CDR1 and CDR2: MNHEY, SMNVEV (reference sequence). This CDR3 region has 15 residues. The V gene lost 6 bases and the J gene lost 1 base, with 15 bases spanning the gap. In DNA form, the CDR3 reads TGTGCCAGCAGATCAACCCTGGAGGTCCAAGAGACCCAGTACTTC. Translated: CASRSTLEVQETQYF.

The chain uses TRBV10-1 and TRBJ2-4; 9 bases map to TRBD1. After removal of 3 bases from V and 7 bases from J, the junction contained 4 bases not matched to a gene. Germline values: CDR1 WNHNN, CDR2 SYGVQD (reference sequence). The CDR3 extends over 14 amino acids. The CDR3 here is CASSDGTGMNIQYF. The CDR3, as DNA: TGCGCCAGCAGTGATGGGACAGGGATGAACATTCAGTACTTC.

The rearrangement joins TRBV14 to TRBJ1-1, with a weak D call TRBD1 (5 bases). This CDR3 is built from 16 residues. The germline gives CDR1 SGHDN, CDR2 FVKESK. The CDR3 loop is CASPDLPGTVGTEAFF. CDR3 DNA: TGTGCTTCGCCGGACCTACCCGGGACGGTAGGCACTGAAGCTTTCTTT.

This clone was recorded once. V gene TRBV19 combines with J gene TRBJ1-5; D is undetermined. Trimming removed 2 bases at V and 1 base at J, with 12 bases between. The CDR3 totals 16 residues. Germline V lookup: CDR1 LNHDA, CDR2 SQIVND (reference sequence). In DNA, the CDR3 is TGTGCCAGTAGTATAACCGGGATGTTGAGCAATCAGCCCCAGCATTTT. This codes for CASSITGMLSNQPQHF.

V usage is TRBV4-3 and J usage is TRBJ2-4; 9 nucleotides align to TRBD1. Germline V gene data show CDR1 as LGHNA and CDR2 as YSLEER. V lost 4 bases and J lost 5; bases outside the gene matches: 3. CDR3 length: 14 amino acids. Here the CDR3 DNA reads TGCGCCAGCAGCCCGACAGGGGGGGAAAACATTCAGTACTTC. This translates into CASSPTGGENIQYF.

The V gene is TRBV18, the J gene TRBJ1-1; D is ambiguous. V lost 3 bases and J lost 0, with 11 bases in between. Per the germline V gene, CDR1 is KGHSH and CDR2 is LQKENI. The CDR3 covers 15 residues. The CDR3 reads CASSPLAAMNTEAFF. The CDR3, as DNA: TGTGCCAGCTCACCCCTGGCGGCCATGAACACTGAAGCTTTCTTT.

This chain links TRBV7-2 with TRBJ1-1; tentative D call: TRBD1 (6 bases). The CDR3 is made up of 15 amino acids. The ends were cut back, 1 base at V and 12 bases at J, with 21 bases in the middle. Germline V lookup: CDR1 SGHTA, CDR2 FQGNSA. The CDR3 DNA follows: TGTGCCAGCAGCTTAGGTTACGGGGGCGCGGAATTGACTTTCTTT. As protein: CASSLGYGGAELTFF.

The V and J genes are TRBV7-8 and TRBJ1-5, with TRBD1 matching 8 bases. The CDR3 consists of 15 residues. The V gene end was trimmed by 3 bases and the J gene end by 7 bases; junction bases not matched to a gene: 8. CDR1 and CDR2 (germline): SGHVS, FQNEAQ. CDR3 amino acids: CASSLSRGPGQPQHF. CDR3 coding DNA: TGTGCCAGCAGCTTGAGCAGGGGGCCGGGGCAGCCCCAGCATTTT.

The rearrangement uses TRBV19 and TRBJ2-7; D is perhaps TRBD2 (5 bases). The CDR3 sequence is 15 residues long. Per germline, CDR1 LNHDA and CDR2 SQIVND (reference sequence). V lost 4 bases and J 2 bases, leaving 15 bases between the germline ends. CDR3 sequence (DNA): TGTGCCAGTAGTAGTCCGAGCGGTGGGGCCTACGAGCAGTACTTC. It translates to CASSSPSGGAYEQYF.

The chain uses TRBV6-1 and TRBJ1-2; D is unclear. Germline loops: CDR1 MNHNS, CDR2 SASEGT. This CDR3 region has 16 residues. V gave up 3 bases and J gave up 4 bases, with 18 bases separating them. In DNA, the CDR3 is TGTGCCAGCAGTGAGACTCTCTCGGCCGTTCCCTATGGCTACACCTTC. Translating gives CASSETLSAVPYGYTF.

The V and J genes are TRBV7-9 and TRBJ2-3, with 9 positions matching TRBD2. The CDR3 loop spans 17 amino acids. V shed 5 bases, J shed 5 bases, and the junction held 14 bases outside the gene matches. The V gene's germline CDR1 is SEHNR and CDR2 FQNEAQ (reference sequence). The CDR3 DNA reads as TGTGCCAGCAGCCCCACAAGGACTAGCGAAAAAAGAGATACGCAGTATTTT. Amino acids: CASSPTRTSEKRDTQYF.

V and J are TRBV14 and TRBJ2-3; tentative D call: TRBD1 (6 bases). Trimming took 4 bases from V and 0 from J, leaving 8 bases between them. This CDR3 spans 14 amino acids. Germline V lookup: CDR1 SGHDN, CDR2 FVKESK. The CDR3 loop is CASSRGLSTDTQYF. CDR3 in DNA: TGTGCCAGCAGCCGGGGGCTCAGCACAGATACGCAGTATTTT.

This chain joins TRBV28 and TRBJ1-4, with D perhaps TRBD1 (5 bases). The CDR3 consists of 15 residues. Germline CDR1 MDHEN, CDR2 SYDVKM. Trimming removed 3 bases at V and 8 bases at J, with 16 bases between. The DNA of the CDR3 is TGTGCCAGCAGTTTGGTATCAGGGCTTCGGGAAAAACTGTTTTTT. This translates into CASSLVSGLREKLFF.